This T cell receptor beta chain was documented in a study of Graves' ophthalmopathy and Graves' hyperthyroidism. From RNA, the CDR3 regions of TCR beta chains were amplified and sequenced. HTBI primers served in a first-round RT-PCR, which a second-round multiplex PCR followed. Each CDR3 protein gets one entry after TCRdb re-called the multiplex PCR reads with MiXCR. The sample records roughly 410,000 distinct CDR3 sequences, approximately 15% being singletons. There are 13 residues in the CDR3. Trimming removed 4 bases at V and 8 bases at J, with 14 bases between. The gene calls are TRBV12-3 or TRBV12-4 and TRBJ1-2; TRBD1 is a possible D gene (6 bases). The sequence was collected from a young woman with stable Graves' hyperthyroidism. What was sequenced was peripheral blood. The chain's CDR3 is CASSSHRDNGYTF. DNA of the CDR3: TGTGCCAGCAGTTCCCATAGGGACAACGGCTACACCTTC.